What follows is one TCR beta chain and its context. The antigen is not known. The donors were part of the roughly 120-subject validation cohort, which stood apart from the roughly 670-subject first cohort. The entry originates in a study of cytomegalovirus exposure and HLA in healthy donors. Data came from immunoSEQ multiplex PCR; TCRdb stores just in-frame clones and leaves some out. In the table there are approximately 210,000 clones, around 86% of which are singletons. Study-wide points: Reported performance of the classifier showed diagnosis of cytomegalovirus status with high specificity and sensitivity. As confirmed in vitro, a few CMV-associated chains were specific for CMV antigens. In the 120 or so validation repertoires, about 94% of cluster scores exceeded 0, per a later analysis.

This TCR derives from a woman in her late teens or twenties in good health and CMV-seronegative. Sequencing input: PBMCs.

CDR3 amino acids: CASSLAVWDITHTEAFF. DNA of the CDR3: TGTGCCAGCAGCTTGGCTGTGTGGGACATAACTCACACTGAAGCTTTCTTT. This chain connects TRBV5-4 to TRBJ1-1, with a tentative D call TRBD1 (6 bases). V shed 0 bases and J shed 3 bases, with 18 bases lying between them. This CDR3 comprises 17 residues. Germline V CDR1 and CDR2: SGHNT, YYREEE (reference sequence).